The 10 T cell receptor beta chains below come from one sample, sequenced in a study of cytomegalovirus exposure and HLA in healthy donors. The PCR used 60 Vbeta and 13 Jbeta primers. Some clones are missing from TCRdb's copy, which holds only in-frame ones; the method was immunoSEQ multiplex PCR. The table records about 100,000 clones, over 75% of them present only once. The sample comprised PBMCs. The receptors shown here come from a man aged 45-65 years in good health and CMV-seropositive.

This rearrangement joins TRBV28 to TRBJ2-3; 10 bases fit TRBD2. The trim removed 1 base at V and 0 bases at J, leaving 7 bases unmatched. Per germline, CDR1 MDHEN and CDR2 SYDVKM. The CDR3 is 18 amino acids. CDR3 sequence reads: CASSLFSGGTTSTDTQYF. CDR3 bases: TGTGCCAGCAGTTTATTTAGCGGGGGGACAACTAGCACAGATACGCAGTATTTT.

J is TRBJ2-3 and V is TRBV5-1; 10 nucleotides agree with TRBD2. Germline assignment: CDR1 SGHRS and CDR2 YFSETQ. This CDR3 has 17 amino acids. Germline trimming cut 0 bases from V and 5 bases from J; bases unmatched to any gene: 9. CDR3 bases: TGCGCCAGCAGCTTGGAAGCTAGCGGGGGACCTTTAGATACGCAGTATTTT. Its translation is CASSLEASGGPLDTQYF.

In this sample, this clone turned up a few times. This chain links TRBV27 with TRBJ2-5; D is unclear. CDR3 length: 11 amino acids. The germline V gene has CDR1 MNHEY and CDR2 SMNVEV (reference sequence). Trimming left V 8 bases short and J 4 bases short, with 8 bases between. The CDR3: CASQLRETQYF. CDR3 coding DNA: TGTGCCAGCCAATTGAGAGAGACCCAGTACTTC.

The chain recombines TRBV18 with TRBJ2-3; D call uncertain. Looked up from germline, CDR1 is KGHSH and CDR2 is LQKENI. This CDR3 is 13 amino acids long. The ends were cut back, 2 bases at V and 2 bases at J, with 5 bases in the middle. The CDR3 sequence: CASSPIITDTQYF. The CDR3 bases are TGTGCCAGCTCACCAATTATCACAGATACGCAGTATTTT.

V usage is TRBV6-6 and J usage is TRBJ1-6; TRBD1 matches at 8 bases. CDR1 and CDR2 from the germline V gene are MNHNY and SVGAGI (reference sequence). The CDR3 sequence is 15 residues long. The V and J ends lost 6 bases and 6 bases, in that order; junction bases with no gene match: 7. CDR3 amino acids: CASSPTGQGNSPLHF. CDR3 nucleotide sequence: TGTGCCAGCAGCCCCACCGGACAGGGTAATTCACCCCTCCACTTT.

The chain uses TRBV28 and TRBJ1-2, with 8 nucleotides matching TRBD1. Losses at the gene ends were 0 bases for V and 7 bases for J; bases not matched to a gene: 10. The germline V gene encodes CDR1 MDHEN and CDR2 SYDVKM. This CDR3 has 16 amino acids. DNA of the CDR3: TGTGCCAGCAGTTTATGGCGGCAGGGGGCTACGGGTGGCTACACCTTC. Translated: CASSLWRQGATGGYTF.

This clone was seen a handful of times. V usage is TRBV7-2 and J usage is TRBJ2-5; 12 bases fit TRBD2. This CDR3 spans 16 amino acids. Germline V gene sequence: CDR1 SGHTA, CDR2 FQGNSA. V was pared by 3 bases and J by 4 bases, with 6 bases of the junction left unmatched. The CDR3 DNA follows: TGTGCCAGCAGCTTCGCTAGCGGGGGGGTGGGAGAGACCCAGTACTTC. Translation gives CASSFASGGVGETQYF.

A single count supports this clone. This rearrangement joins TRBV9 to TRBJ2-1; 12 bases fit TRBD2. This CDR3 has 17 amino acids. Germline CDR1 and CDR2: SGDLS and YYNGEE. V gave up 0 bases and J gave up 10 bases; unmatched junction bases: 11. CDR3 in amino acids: CASSVARASGGVYEQFF. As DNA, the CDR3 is TGTGCCAGCAGCGTAGCTAGGGCTAGCGGGGGGGTATACGAGCAGTTCTTC.

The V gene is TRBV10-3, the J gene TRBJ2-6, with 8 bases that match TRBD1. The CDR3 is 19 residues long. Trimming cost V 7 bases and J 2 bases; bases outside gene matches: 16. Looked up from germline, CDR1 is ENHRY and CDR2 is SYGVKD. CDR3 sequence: CAITKDRAETIAGANVLTF. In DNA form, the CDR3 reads TGTGCCATCACCAAGGACAGGGCGGAAACGATCGCTGGGGCCAACGTCCTGACTTTC.

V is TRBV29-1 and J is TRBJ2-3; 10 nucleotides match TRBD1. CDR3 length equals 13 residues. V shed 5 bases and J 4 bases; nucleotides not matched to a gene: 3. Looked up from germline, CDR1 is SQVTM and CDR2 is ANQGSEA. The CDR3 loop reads CSVRQGASDTQYF. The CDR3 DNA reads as TGCAGCGTTCGACAGGGGGCGTCAGATACGCAGTATTTT.